The sequence of this T cell receptor (beta chain) was determined in a study of blood T cells in healthy people across ages. Study context: Template switching picked up about one barcoded beta molecule for each two T cells.

The sample, around 10 milliliters of peripheral blood, was drawn from each donor. A second 7 to 11 cycle PCR used barcoded and J-beta primers. Each of the samples gave a minimum of 3 million paired-end reads that contained CDR3. In TCRdb, the 5' RACE reads were re-called with MiXCR into one record per CDR3 protein. The sample carries hundreds of thousands of distinct CDR3 sequences, approximately 53% recorded once. Sequenced input: blood. The clonotype comes from a man aged 35 to 55 in good health.

The CDR3, as DNA: TGCAGTGCTAGAGGAGGGGGTCCGGGTTTGAGCAATCAGCCCCAGCATTTT. It translates to CSARGGGPGLSNQPQHF. V is TRBV20-1 and J is TRBJ1-5; possibly TRBD1 for D (6 bases). This CDR3 has 17 residues. Deletions cut 1 base from V and 1 base from J, with 17 bases between. Germline assignment: CDR1 DFQATT and CDR2 SNEGSKA (reference sequence).